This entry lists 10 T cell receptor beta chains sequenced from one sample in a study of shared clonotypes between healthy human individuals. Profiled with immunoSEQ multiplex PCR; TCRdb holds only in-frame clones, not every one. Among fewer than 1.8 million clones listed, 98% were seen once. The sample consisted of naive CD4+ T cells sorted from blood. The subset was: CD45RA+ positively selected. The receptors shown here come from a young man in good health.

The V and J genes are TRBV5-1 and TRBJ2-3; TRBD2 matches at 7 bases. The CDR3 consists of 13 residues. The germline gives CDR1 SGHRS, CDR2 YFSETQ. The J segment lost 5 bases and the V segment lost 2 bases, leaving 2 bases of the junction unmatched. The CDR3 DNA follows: TGCGCCAGCAGCTTACCGGGAGGAGATACGCAGTATTTT. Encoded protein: CASSLPGGDTQYF.

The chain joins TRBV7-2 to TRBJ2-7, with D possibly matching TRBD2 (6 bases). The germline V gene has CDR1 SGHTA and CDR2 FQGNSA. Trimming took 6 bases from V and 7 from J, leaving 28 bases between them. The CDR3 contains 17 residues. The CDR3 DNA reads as TGTGCCAGCAGACCCGTCGCCGGGACTCCCAGGGCCAGGGAGCAGTACTTC. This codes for CASRPVAGTPRAREQYF. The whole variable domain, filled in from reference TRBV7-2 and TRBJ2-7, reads GAGVSQSPSNKVTEKGKDVELRCDPISGHTALYWYRQSLGQGLEFLIYFQGNSAPDKSGLPSDRFSAERTGGSVSTLTIQRTQQEDSAVYLCASRPVAGTPRAREQYFGPGTRLTVT.

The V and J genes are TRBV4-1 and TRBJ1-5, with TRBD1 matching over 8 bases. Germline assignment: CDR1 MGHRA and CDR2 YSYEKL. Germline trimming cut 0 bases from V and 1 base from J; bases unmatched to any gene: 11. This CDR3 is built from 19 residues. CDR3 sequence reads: CASSQDGPPDRVSNQPQHF. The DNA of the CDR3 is TGCGCCAGCAGCCAAGATGGCCCCCCGGACAGGGTAAGCAATCAGCCCCAGCATTTT.

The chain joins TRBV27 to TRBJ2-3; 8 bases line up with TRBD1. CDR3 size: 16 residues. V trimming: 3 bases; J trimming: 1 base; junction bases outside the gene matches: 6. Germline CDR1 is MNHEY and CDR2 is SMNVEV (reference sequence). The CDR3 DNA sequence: TGTGCCAGCAGTTTCCCGACGGACAGGGGCACAGATACGCAGTATTTT. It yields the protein CASSFPTDRGTDTQYF.

The DNA of the CDR3 is TGCGCCAGCAGTGAGCTAGGGGCTCAGCCCCAGCATTTT. Translating gives CASSELGAQPQHF. The chain couples TRBV10-2 to TRBJ1-5; tentative D call: TRBD1 (5 bases). Deletions cut 2 bases from V and 6 bases from J, with 8 bases between. The CDR3 contains 13 residues. CDR1 and CDR2 (germline): WSHSY, SAAADI.

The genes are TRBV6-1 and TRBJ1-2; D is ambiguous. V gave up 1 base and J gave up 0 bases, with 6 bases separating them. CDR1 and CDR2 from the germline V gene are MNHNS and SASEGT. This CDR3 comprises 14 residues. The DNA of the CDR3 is TGTGCCAGCAGTGAAGGGCCCACTAACTATGGCTACACCTTC. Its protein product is CASSEGPTNYGYTF.

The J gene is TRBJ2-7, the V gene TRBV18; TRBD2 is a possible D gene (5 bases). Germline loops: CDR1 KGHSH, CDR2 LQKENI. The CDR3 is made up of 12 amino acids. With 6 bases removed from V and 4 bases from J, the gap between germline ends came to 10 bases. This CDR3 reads CASSQAEYEQYF. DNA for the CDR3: TGTGCCAGCTCGCAAGCGGAGTACGAGCAGTACTTC.

The CDR3 region is CSVELAGAPGELFF. CDR3 in DNA: TGCAGCGTTGAACTAGCGGGAGCCCCCGGGGAGCTGTTTTTT. The V call is TRBV29-1, the J call TRBJ2-2; TRBD2 aligns across 10 bases. This CDR3 spans 14 amino acids. Germline V CDR1 and CDR2: SQVTM, ANQGSEA. The V segment lost 2 bases and the J segment 6 bases; nucleotides outside the gene matches: 3.

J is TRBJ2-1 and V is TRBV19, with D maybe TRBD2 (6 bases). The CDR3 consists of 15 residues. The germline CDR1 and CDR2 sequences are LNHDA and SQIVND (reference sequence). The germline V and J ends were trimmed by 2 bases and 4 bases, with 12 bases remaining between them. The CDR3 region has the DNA TGTGCCAGTAGTATAAGGGGAGGCCCTTACAATGAGCAGTTCTTC. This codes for CASSIRGGPYNEQFF.

The CDR3 DNA follows: TGTGCCAGTACCTTAGCGGCGAACACCGGGGAGCTGTTTTTT. As protein: CASTLAANTGELFF. The chain combines TRBV19 with TRBJ2-2; weak D call: TRBD2 (6 bases). Germline V gene lookup returns CDR1 LNHDA and CDR2 SQIVND (reference sequence). The V and J ends lost 7 bases and 0 bases respectively, with 9 bases between them. This CDR3 comprises 14 residues.